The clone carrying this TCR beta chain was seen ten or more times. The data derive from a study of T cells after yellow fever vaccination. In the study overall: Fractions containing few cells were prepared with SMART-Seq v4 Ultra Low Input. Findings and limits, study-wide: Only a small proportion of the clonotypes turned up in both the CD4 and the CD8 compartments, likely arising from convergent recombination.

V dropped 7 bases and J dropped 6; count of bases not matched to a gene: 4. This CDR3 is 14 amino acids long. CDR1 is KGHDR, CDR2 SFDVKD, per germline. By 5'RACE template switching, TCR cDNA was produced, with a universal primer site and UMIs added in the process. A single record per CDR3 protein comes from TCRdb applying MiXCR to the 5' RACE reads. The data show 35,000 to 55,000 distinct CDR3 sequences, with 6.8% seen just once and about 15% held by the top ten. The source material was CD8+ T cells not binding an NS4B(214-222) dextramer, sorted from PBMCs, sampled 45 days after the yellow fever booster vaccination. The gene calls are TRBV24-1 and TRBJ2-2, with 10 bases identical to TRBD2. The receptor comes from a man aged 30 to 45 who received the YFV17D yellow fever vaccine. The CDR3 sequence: CATRSAGGAGELFF. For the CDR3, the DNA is TGTGCCACCAGGTCAGCGGGAGGGGCCGGGGAGCTGTTTTTT.